A selection of T cell receptor beta chains follows, all from one sample in a study of T cell responses to AZD1222 COVID-19 vaccine. The protocol was immunoSEQ multiplex PCR, while the TCRdb copy is restricted to in-frame clones and leaves out a portion. The table shows approximately 100,000 clones, with about 88% occurring only once. The sample here was peripheral blood, taken on day 0 of AZD1222 vaccination. Receptors were obtained from an adult in good health. Both conserved end residues are part of each CDR3. D genes are given only for firm matches. Clone sizes are given selectively: once, few, many, or a class where the clone is expanded.

v_call,clone_size,d_call,j_call,cdr3_length,cdr3_nt,cdr3_aa
TRBV6-1,few,TRBD1,TRBJ1-2,14,TGTGCCAGCAGTGAACAAGACAGGGACTATGGCTACACCTTC,CASSEQDRDYGYTF
TRBV6-1,.,TRBD1,TRBJ1-2,15,TGTGCCAGCAGTGAAGCAGGGGGCAGATTCGGTGGCTACACCTTC,CASSEAGGRFGGYTF
TRBV7-9,.,.,TRBJ1-3,16,TGTGCCAGCAACCCCCGTAGCGATCCCTCTGGAAACACCATATATTTT,CASNPRSDPSGNTIYF
TRBV18,.,.,TRBJ2-2,14,TGTGCCAGCTCACCCATCCGCCTGACCGGGGAGCTGTTTTTT,CASSPIRLTGELFF
TRBV19,few,.,TRBJ1-1,15,TGTGCCAGTAGTCCCACCGTCCGTGGGGGCACTGAAGCTTTCTTT,CASSPTVRGGTEAFF
TRBV30,.,.,TRBJ2-1,14,TGTGCCTGGAGGTCGGGGAGCTCCTACAATGAGCAGTTCTTC,CAWRSGSSYNEQFF
TRBV5-1,once,TRBD1,TRBJ1-6,15,TGCGCCAGCAGCCCAGAGACAGGGGATAATTCACCCCTCCACTTT,CASSPETGDNSPLHF
TRBV19,.,TRBD1,TRBJ1-5,17,TGTGCCAGTAGTAGAGATAGCCAGGGACAGCCCAATCAGCCCCAGCATTTT,CASSRDSQGQPNQPQHF
TRBV30,.,.,TRBJ1-2,14,TGTGCCTGGAATACCGGGACCCCTAACTATGGCTACACCTTC,CAWNTGTPNYGYTF
TRBV7-2,.,TRBD2,TRBJ2-2,17,TGTGCCAGCAGTCGGGACTACCCGGGAAAGAACACCGGGGAGCTGTTTTTT,CASSRDYPGKNTGELFF
TRBV14,.,.,TRBJ1-3,17,TGTGCCAGCAGCCAAGGGACCGGCAGCTACTCTGGAAACACCATATATTTT,CASSQGTGSYSGNTIYF
TRBV5-1,once,TRBD2,TRBJ2-1,15,TGCGCCAGCAGCCCCCGGACTAGCGGTTACAATGAGCAGTTCTTC,CASSPRTSGYNEQFF
TRBV18,.,TRBD2,TRBJ2-3,13,TGTGCCAGCCGGGGGGATCCTCAGGATACGCAGTATTTT,CASRGDPQDTQYF
TRBV9,once,TRBD2,TRBJ2-1,18,TGTGCCAGCAGCGTAGCTGTGGGGCTAGCGGGCACCTACAATGAGCAGTTCTTC,CASSVAVGLAGTYNEQFF
TRBV11-2,.,.,TRBJ2-1,15,TGTGCCAGCAGCTTTGGACAGAATTCCTACAATGAGCAGTTCTTC,CASSFGQNSYNEQFF
TRBV7-8,.,.,TRBJ1-6,16,TGTGCCAGCAGCCCCCCGACGGCGGGATACGATTCACCCCTCCACTTT,CASSPPTAGYDSPLHF
TRBV5-1,once,TRBD1,TRBJ1-2,12,TGCGCCAGCAGCACAGGACAGGGCACATCCACCTTC,CASSTGQGTSTF
TRBV29-1,.,.,TRBJ1-1,13,TGCAGCGTTAAGAAGGAGTTGTGGAGTGAAGCTTTCTTT,CSVKKELWSEAFF
TRBV7-3,once,.,TRBJ1-1,13,TGTGCCAGCAGCTTGGGCGCAGGGACTGAAGCTTTCTTT,CASSLGAGTEAFF
TRBV19,.,TRBD2,TRBJ2-7,15,TGTGCCAGTAGTACCGGGACTAGCGGCTCCTACGAGCAGTACTTC,CASSTGTSGSYEQYF
TRBV28,.,.,TRBJ1-5,14,TGTGCCAGCAGTTTCGAACCGCCGGATCAGCCCCAGCATTTT,CASSFEPPDQPQHF
TRBV19,few,TRBD1,TRBJ1-1,15,TGTGCCAGTAGTATTATGGGACAGGGGGTCACTGAAGCTTTCTTT,CASSIMGQGVTEAFF
TRBV5-4,.,.,TRBJ2-6,11,TGTGCCTACTCTGGGGCCAACGTCCTGACTTTC,CAYSGANVLTF
TRBV18,.,.,TRBJ1-1,11,TGTGCCAGCTCACTTGGGCCTGAAGCTTTCTTT,CASSLGPEAFF
TRBV4-3,.,.,TRBJ2-7,15,TGCGCCAGCAGCGGCGGAACGGATCGCTCCTACGAGCAGTACTTC,CASSGGTDRSYEQYF
TRBV13,.,.,TRBJ2-7,12,TGTGCCAGCAGCCTTACAGAAAACGAGCAGTACTTC,CASSLTENEQYF
TRBV23-1,.,.,TRBJ1-5,18,TGCGCCAGCAGTCAATCTGGGGAGGGCGAGTATAGCAATCAGCCCCAGCATTTT,CASSQSGEGEYSNQPQHF
TRBV6-2/TRBV6-3,.,.,TRBJ2-7,12,TGTGCCAGCAGTTCTGGACCCTACGAGCAGTACTTC,CASSSGPYEQYF
TRBV9,.,.,TRBJ1-1,15,TGTGCCAGCAGCGTAGGAACTCTCGCGACCACTGAAGCTTTCTTT,CASSVGTLATTEAFF
TRBV12-3/TRBV12-4,.,.,TRBJ1-2,12,TGTGCCAGCAGTTCTTATGGATATGGCTACACCTTC,CASSSYGYGYTF
TRBV5-4,once,.,TRBJ2-1,14,TGTGCCAGCAGCTTGGTAGGACTATACAATGAGCAGTTCTTC,CASSLVGLYNEQFF
TRBV19,.,.,TRBJ1-2,12,TGTGCCAGTAGTCCAGGGGACCGAATCTACACCTTC,CASSPGDRIYTF
TRBV7-2,.,.,TRBJ2-3,14,TGTGCCAGCAGCCTTGGACTACACACAGATACGCAGTATTTT,CASSLGLHTDTQYF
TRBV10-3,.,.,TRBJ1-4,16,TGTGCCATCAGCGAATTTAGGACAGCAACTAATGAAAAACTGTTTTTT,CAISEFRTATNEKLFF
TRBV7-8,.,.,TRBJ1-1,13,TGTGCCAGCAGCTCTAAGACGAACACTGAAGCTTTCTTT,CASSSKTNTEAFF
TRBV3-1/TRBV3-2,.,.,TRBJ1-1,13,TGTGCCAGCAGCCAAGACGTGTACACTGAAGCTTTCTTT,CASSQDVYTEAFF
TRBV4-3,.,.,TRBJ2-7,15,TGCGCCAGCAGCCAAGATCTTGTAGGAGGGGACGAGCAGTACTTC,CASSQDLVGGDEQYF
TRBV19,once,.,TRBJ2-2,16,TGTGCCAGTAGTATAGGATCGGGGGCTCACACCGGGGAGCTGTTTTTT,CASSIGSGAHTGELFF
TRBV7-9,.,.,TRBJ1-4,15,TGTGCCAGCAGCTTAGGGGGGGTCACTAATGAAAAACTGTTTTTT,CASSLGGVTNEKLFF
TRBV7-8,.,TRBD2,TRBJ2-7,17,TGTGCCAGCAGCTTAGGGCCTTCTGGCGGGGGGAGTTACGAGCAGTACTTC,CASSLGPSGGGSYEQYF
TRBV7-2,once,.,TRBJ2-5,12,TGTGCCAGCAGCCCAGGTGGGAGGACCCAGTACTTC,CASSPGGRTQYF
TRBV5-4,once,.,TRBJ1-1,15,TGTGCCAGCAGCTTGGGTGGGGGGGCGGTCACTGAAGCTTTCTTT,CASSLGGGAVTEAFF
TRBV10-1,.,.,TRBJ1-5,15,TGCGCCAGCAGTGGCTGGATGTATAGCAATCAGCCCCAGCATTTT,CASSGWMYSNQPQHF